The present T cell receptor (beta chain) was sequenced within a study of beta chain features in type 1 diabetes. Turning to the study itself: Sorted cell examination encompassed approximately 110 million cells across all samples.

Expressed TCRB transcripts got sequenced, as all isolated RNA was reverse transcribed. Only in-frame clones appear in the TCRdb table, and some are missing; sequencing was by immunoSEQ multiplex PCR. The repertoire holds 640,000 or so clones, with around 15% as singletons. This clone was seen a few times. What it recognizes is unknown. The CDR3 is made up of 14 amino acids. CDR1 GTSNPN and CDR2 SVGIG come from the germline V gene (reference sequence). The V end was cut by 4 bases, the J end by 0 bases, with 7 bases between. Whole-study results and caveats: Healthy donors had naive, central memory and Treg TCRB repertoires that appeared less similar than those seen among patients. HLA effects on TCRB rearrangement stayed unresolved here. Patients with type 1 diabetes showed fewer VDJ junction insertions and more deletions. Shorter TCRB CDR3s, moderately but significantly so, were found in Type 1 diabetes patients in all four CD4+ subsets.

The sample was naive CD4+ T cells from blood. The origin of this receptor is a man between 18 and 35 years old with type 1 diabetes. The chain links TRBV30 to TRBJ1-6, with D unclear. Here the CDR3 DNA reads TGTGCCTGGAACTTGGGCTCCTATAATTCACCCCTCCACTTT. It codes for CAWNLGSYNSPLHF. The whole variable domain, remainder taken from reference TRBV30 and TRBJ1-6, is SQTIHQWPATLVQPVGSPLSLECTVEGTSNPNLYWYRQAAGRGLQLLFYSVGIGQISSEVPQNLSASRPQDRQFILSSKKLLLSDSGFYLCAWNLGSYNSPLHFGNGTRLTVT.